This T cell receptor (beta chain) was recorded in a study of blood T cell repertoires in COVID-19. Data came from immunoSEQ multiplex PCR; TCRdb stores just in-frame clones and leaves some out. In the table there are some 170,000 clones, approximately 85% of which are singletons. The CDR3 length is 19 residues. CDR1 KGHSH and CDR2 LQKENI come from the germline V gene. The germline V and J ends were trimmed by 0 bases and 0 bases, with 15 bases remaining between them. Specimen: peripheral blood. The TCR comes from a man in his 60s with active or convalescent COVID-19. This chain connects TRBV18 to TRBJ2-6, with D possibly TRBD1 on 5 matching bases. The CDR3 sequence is CASSPPGQGLSSGANVLTF. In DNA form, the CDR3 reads TGTGCCAGCTCACCACCGGGGCAGGGCTTGTCCTCTGGGGCCAACGTCCTGACTTTC.